These 9 T cell receptor beta chains came from one sample sequenced in a study of cytotoxic CD8 clonotypes in ibrutinib-treated CLL. Sequencing used immunoSEQ multiplex PCR; TCRdb keeps in-frame clones, though not all of them. The sample lists approximately 350,000 clones, over 60% occurring once. Sequenced material: PBMCs, taken after 36 months of ibrutinib treatment. All receptors come from a human donor with chronic lymphocytic leukemia.

The chain uses TRBV27 and TRBJ2-5, with D tentatively TRBD1 (6 bases). The CDR3 length is 16 residues. Trimming removed 2 bases from V and 0 bases from J, with 13 bases in between. Germline V lookup: CDR1 MNHEY, CDR2 SMNVEV (reference sequence). The CDR3, as DNA: TGTGCCAGCAGTTTAAGCAGGGGACCTAACCAAGAGACCCAGTACTTC. This gives the protein CASSLSRGPNQETQYF.

CDR3 region: CASSQELAASYEQYF. In DNA, the CDR3 is TGCGCCAGCAGCCAAGAACTAGCGGCCTCCTACGAGCAGTACTTC. The chain joins TRBV4-1 to TRBJ2-7; 8 nucleotides line up with TRBD2. The CDR3 has 15 residues. CDR1 MGHRA and CDR2 YSYEKL come from the germline V gene. V lost 0 bases to trimming and J lost 0 bases; unmatched junction nucleotides: 1.

This clone was detected a few times. V usage is TRBV19 and J usage is TRBJ1-5, with D perhaps TRBD1 (6 bases). V dropped 5 bases and J dropped 7 bases, with 15 bases sitting between them. The V gene's germline CDR1 is LNHDA and CDR2 SQIVND (reference sequence). The CDR3 contains 14 residues. The CDR3 is CASSSQGGGQPQHF. The DNA for the CDR3 is TGTGCCAGTAGTTCACAGGGAGGAGGCCAGCCCCAGCATTTT.

This clone was observed a handful of times. The chain has TRBV9 and TRBJ2-6; TRBD1 aligns across 8 bases. The junction had 5 bases not matched to a gene; V was cut back by 4 bases and J by 2 bases. CDR3 length: 16 residues. Germline CDR1 is SGDLS and CDR2 is YYNGEE. The CDR3 sequence: CASSRTGGTGANVLTF. CDR3 coding DNA: TGTGCCAGCAGCAGAACAGGGGGGACTGGGGCCAACGTCCTGACTTTC.

This chain connects TRBV9 to TRBJ2-7, with TRBD2 matching over 14 bases. Trimming cost V 3 bases and J 5 bases; bases outside gene matches: 4. Germline V lookup: CDR1 SGDLS, CDR2 YYNGEE. The CDR3 loop spans 15 amino acids. The CDR3 DNA reads TGTGCCAGCAGCGCGACTAGCGGGGGGGCCCACGAGCAGTACTTC. Amino acids: CASSATSGGAHEQYF.

This clone was seen only a few times. This rearrangement joins TRBV6-5 to TRBJ1-2, with D perhaps TRBD1 (6 bases). Trimming pared 3 bases from V and 4 bases from J, leaving 12 bases between. There are 14 residues in the CDR3. Germline V gene data show CDR1 as MNHEY and CDR2 as SVGAGI. Here the CDR3 reads CASSYTGRGYGYTF. The DNA of the CDR3 is TGTGCCAGCAGTTATACAGGGAGGGGCTATGGCTACACCTTC.

The V call is TRBV5-6, the J call TRBJ2-7; 8 bases agree with TRBD1. The V and J ends lost 1 base and 3 bases, in that order; junction bases with no gene match: 9. The CDR3 is 16 amino acids. Germline lookup yields CDR1 SGHDT and CDR2 YYEEEE. CDR3 DNA: TGTGCCAGCAGCTTGTGGACAGGGCCCCCCTACTACGAGCAGTACTTC. Protein sequence: CASSLWTGPPYYEQYF.

The J gene is TRBJ2-6, the V gene TRBV2; possibly TRBD1 for D (6 bases). The germline CDR1 and CDR2 sequences are SNHLY and FYNNEI. V lost 9 bases and J 2 bases, leaving 17 bases between the germline ends. The CDR3 has 16 amino acids. CDR3: CARLGGFPPGANVLTF. Here the CDR3 DNA reads TGTGCCAGGTTAGGGGGATTTCCCCCTGGGGCCAACGTCCTGACTTTC. The variable domain in full, with the rest retrieved from reference TRBV2 and TRBJ2-6, is EPEVTQTPSHQVTQMGQEVILRCVPISNHLYFYWYRQILGQKVEFLVSFYNNEISEKSEIFDDQFSVERPDGSNFTLKIRSTKLEDSAMYFCARLGGFPPGANVLTFGAGSRLTVL.

This clone turned up a few times. The rearrangement links TRBV29-1 to TRBJ2-2, with TRBD2 as a possible D gene (6 bases). V lost 6 bases and J lost 6, with 23 bases in between. The CDR3 extends over 16 amino acids. Germline assignment: CDR1 SQVTM and CDR2 ANQGSEA. The CDR3 protein is CSVKTGGANSPGELFF. The CDR3, as DNA: TGCAGCGTAAAAACAGGCGGGGCGAACTCCCCCGGGGAGCTGTTTTTT.